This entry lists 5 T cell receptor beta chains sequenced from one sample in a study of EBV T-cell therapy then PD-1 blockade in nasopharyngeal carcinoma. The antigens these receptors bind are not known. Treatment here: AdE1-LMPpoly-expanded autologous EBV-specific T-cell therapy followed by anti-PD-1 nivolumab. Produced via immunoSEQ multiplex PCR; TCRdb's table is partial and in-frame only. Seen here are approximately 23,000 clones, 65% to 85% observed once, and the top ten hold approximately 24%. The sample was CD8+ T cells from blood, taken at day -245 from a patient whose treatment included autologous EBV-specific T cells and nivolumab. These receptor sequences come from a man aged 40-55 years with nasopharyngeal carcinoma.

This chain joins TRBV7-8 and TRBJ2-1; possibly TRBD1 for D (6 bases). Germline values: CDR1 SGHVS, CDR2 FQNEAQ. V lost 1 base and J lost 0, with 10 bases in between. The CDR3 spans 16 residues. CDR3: CASSLGRGFSYNEQFF. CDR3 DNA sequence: TGTGCCAGCAGCTTAGGCAGGGGATTCTCCTACAATGAGCAGTTCTTC.

In DNA form, the CDR3 reads TGTGCCAGCAGTTCAACCACCCAGTACTTC. Translated, it gives CASSSTTQYF. This chain connects TRBV28 to TRBJ2-5, with D uncertain. The CDR3 covers 10 residues. CDR1 is MDHEN and CDR2 is SYDVKM in the germline V gene. V lost 4 bases and J 8 bases, leaving 5 bases between the germline ends.

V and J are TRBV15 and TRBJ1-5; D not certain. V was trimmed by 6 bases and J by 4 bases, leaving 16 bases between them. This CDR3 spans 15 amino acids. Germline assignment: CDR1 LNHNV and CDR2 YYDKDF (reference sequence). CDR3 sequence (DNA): TGTGCCACCAGGATGACGGGAATTGGGAATCAGCCCCAGCATTTT. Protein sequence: CATRMTGIGNQPQHF.

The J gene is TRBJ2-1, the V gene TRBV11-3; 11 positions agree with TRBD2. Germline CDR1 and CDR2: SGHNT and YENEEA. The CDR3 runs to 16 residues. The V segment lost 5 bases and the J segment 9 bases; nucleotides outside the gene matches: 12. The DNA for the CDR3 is TGTGCCAGCAGCACCTCTAGCGGGGGGCTCAACTTTGAGCAGTTCTTC. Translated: CASSTSSGGLNFEQFF.

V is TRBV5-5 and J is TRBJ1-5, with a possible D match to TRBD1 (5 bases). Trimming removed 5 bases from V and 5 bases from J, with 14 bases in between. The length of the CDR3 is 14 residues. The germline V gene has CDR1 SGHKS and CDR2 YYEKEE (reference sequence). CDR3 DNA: TGTGCCAGCAGGACCGGGACTGGAGATCAGCCCCAGCATTTT. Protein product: CASRTGTGDQPQHF.